What follows are 29 T cell receptor beta chains derived from one specimen sequenced in a study of blood T cell repertoires in COVID-19. Measured with immunoSEQ multiplex PCR; TCRdb has only the in-frame clones, and not every one. The sample lists about 100,000 clones, more than 90% occurring once. The sequencing input was peripheral blood. These receptors were taken from a man aged 18 to 35 with acute or convalescent COVID-19.

Of note for this clone: One end of the junction does not line up with germline, which may come from a read error. The chain carries TRBV6-5 and TRBJ1-4; D gene unclear. Germline values: CDR1 MNHEY, CDR2 SVGAGI. The CDR3 is 12 amino acids. CDR3 residues: CASSHFSPVRNF. DNA for the CDR3: TGTGCCAGCAGCCACTTTTCACCGGTCAGGAATTTT.

The chain joins TRBV5-1 to TRBJ2-7; possibly TRBD1 for D (5 bases). The germline V gene encodes CDR1 SGHRS and CDR2 YFSETQ. V shed 2 bases and J shed 3 bases, with 9 bases lying between them. The CDR3 runs to 13 residues. This CDR3 is CASSFDSNYEQYF. The CDR3 DNA reads as TGCGCCAGCAGCTTCGACAGCAACTACGAGCAGTACTTC.

The chain couples TRBV7-8 to TRBJ1-4; tentative D call: TRBD1 (5 bases). Trimming removed 5 bases from V and 4 bases from J, with 14 bases in between. The CDR3 totals 15 residues. Germline V gene sequence: CDR1 SGHVS, CDR2 FQNEAQ. CDR3 sequence reads: CASSGWGTINEKLFF. Here the CDR3 DNA reads TGTGCCAGCAGCGGGTGGGGCACCATTAATGAAAAACTGTTTTTT.

This chain links TRBV2 with TRBJ1-5, with D possibly matching TRBD1 (6 bases). The germline V gene has CDR1 SNHLY and CDR2 FYNNEI. This CDR3 has 17 residues. With 5 bases removed from V and 0 bases from J, the gap between germline ends came to 17 bases. The CDR3 nucleotides are TGTGCCAGCAGTTTCGGCCCAGGGGTCCTTAGCAATCAGCCCCAGCATTTT. Its protein is CASSFGPGVLSNQPQHF.

The chain carries TRBV19 and TRBJ2-2, with D possibly TRBD1 on 5 matching bases. Germline V gene lookup returns CDR1 LNHDA and CDR2 SQIVND (reference sequence). V shed 2 bases and J shed 3 bases, with 10 bases lying between them. This CDR3 contains 15 residues. The CDR3 is CASSISRAHTGELFF. DNA for the CDR3: TGTGCCAGTAGTATAAGCAGGGCCCACACCGGGGAGCTGTTTTTT.

The genes are TRBV4-1 and TRBJ2-1; the match to TRBD1 covers 10 bases. The germline V gene encodes CDR1 MGHRA and CDR2 YSYEKL. J lost 9 bases, V lost 9 bases, and 11 bases had no gene match. The CDR3 spans 14 residues. CDR3 in DNA: TGCGCCAGTAAAGGGGACAGGGGATTAGGTGAGCAGTTCTTC. Encoded protein: CASKGDRGLGEQFF.

The rearrangement uses TRBV10-3 and TRBJ1-3; D possibly corresponds to TRBD1 (6 bases). The CDR3 contains 15 residues. Per the germline V gene, CDR1 is ENHRY and CDR2 is SYGVKD. Trimming removed 5 bases from V and 0 bases from J, with 11 bases in between. The CDR3 reads CAISFGQSSGNTIYF. The CDR3 nucleotides read TGTGCCATCAGTTTTGGACAGTCCTCTGGAAACACCATATATTTT.

V and J are TRBV5-1 and TRBJ2-7; 10 nucleotides agree with TRBD2. Germline lookup yields CDR1 SGHRS and CDR2 YFSETQ. The junction had 18 bases not matched to a gene; V was cut back by 3 bases and J by 6 bases. The CDR3 consists of 18 residues. CDR3 DNA: TGCGCCAGCAGCTCGGGGCCTCTAGCGGGAGAAATTCTTCGCGAGCAGTACTTC. Its protein is CASSSGPLAGEILREQYF.

The chain is built from TRBV24-1 and TRBJ2-7, with 8 bases lining up with TRBD2. The V gene's germline CDR1 is KGHDR and CDR2 SFDVKD. V shed 0 bases, J shed 3 bases, and the junction held 15 bases outside the gene matches. The CDR3 is made up of 19 amino acids. This CDR3 is CATSDLRLAPSLSDYEQYF. In DNA, the CDR3 is TGTGCCACCAGTGATTTGCGACTAGCGCCCTCATTATCTGACTACGAGCAGTACTTC.

The gene calls are TRBV7-2 and TRBJ2-1; maybe TRBD1 (8 bases). The germline CDR1 and CDR2 sequences are SGHTA and FQGNSA. Trimming took 1 base from V and 7 from J, leaving 14 bases between them. The CDR3 consists of 15 residues. The CDR3 region has the DNA TGTGCCAGCAGCTTAGTCGGACAGGGAGGGAATGAGCAGTTCTTC. Translation gives CASSLVGQGGNEQFF.

This chain joins TRBV4-2 and TRBJ1-1; the D is unclear. This CDR3 has 11 residues. Germline loops: CDR1 LGHNA, CDR2 YNFKEQ. V was trimmed by 2 bases and J by 7 bases, leaving 5 bases between them. The CDR3 protein is CASSQSLEAFF. CDR3 nucleotides: TGTGCCAGCAGCCAATCCCTTGAAGCTTTCTTT.

With regard to this clone: Other DNA variants within this sample encode the same CDR3. The genes are TRBV5-1 and TRBJ1-1; the D gene is possibly TRBD1 (6 bases). This CDR3 has 14 residues. The V gene's germline CDR1 is SGHRS and CDR2 YFSETQ. Trimming cost V 5 bases and J 5 bases, with 16 bases left between them. The CDR3 bases are TGCGCCAGCAGTTTAGCGGGGGCGAATACTGAAGCTTTCTTT. This gives the protein CASSLAGANTEAFF.

The J gene is TRBJ1-2, the V gene TRBV6-5; 10 bases map to TRBD1. There are 15 residues in the CDR3. Germline V CDR1 and CDR2: MNHEY, SVGAGI. Trimming at V came to 7 bases and at J to 1 base, leaving 6 bases not matched to a gene. The CDR3 bases are TGTGCCAGCAACCCGGGACAGGGGCTTAACTATGGCTACACCTTC. It is translated as CASNPGQGLNYGYTF.

V and J are TRBV19 and TRBJ2-7; the match to TRBD1 covers 12 bases. Germline V gene data show CDR1 as LNHDA and CDR2 as SQIVND (reference sequence). Losses at the gene ends were 7 bases for V and 5 bases for J; bases not matched to a gene: 3. The CDR3 contains 13 residues. DNA of the CDR3: TGTGCCAGTAAGGGGACAGGGGGCGACGAGCAGTACTTC. The encoded protein is CASKGTGGDEQYF.

The chain uses TRBV19 and TRBJ1-5; 8 positions match TRBD1. The CDR3 is 16 amino acids. CDR1 and CDR2 from the germline V gene are LNHDA and SQIVND (reference sequence). The V gene end was trimmed by 5 bases and the J gene end by 8 bases; junction bases not matched to a gene: 14. Here the CDR3 reads CASSPLGQGLWEPQHF. In nucleotides, the CDR3 is TGTGCCAGTAGTCCTTTAGGACAGGGCCTTTGGGAGCCCCAGCATTTT.

Remarks on this clone: Sequence at one end of the junction differs from germline and may be a read error. The chain joins TRBV6-5 to TRBJ1-6, with TRBD1 identical over 7 bases. This CDR3 spans 13 amino acids. Germline CDR1 reads MNHEY; CDR2 reads SVGAGI. DNA for the CDR3: TGTGCGAGCACCCGGGACAGCAATTCACCCCTCCACTTT. Translated, it gives CASTRDSNSPLHF.

The J gene is TRBJ2-2, the V gene TRBV5-1; 10 bases align to TRBD2. Germline V lookup: CDR1 SGHRS, CDR2 YFSETQ. The CDR3 has 16 amino acids. V lost 2 bases and J lost 2; bases outside the gene matches: 3. CDR3 amino acids: CASSFRTSGNTGELFF. DNA for the CDR3: TGCGCCAGCAGCTTCCGGACTAGCGGTAACACCGGGGAGCTGTTTTTT.

This chain links TRBV7-9 with TRBJ2-1, with 7 bases lining up with TRBD2. The J segment lost 6 bases and the V segment lost 1 base, leaving 12 bases of the junction unmatched. The CDR3 runs 17 residues. Germline values: CDR1 SEHNR, CDR2 FQNEAQ (reference sequence). The DNA of the CDR3 is TGTGCCAGCAGCTTAGATGTAAGGCGGGGGAGAGGCAATGAGCAGTTCTTC. This translates into CASSLDVRRGRGNEQFF.

V and J are TRBV5-1 and TRBJ2-5; D perhaps matches TRBD2 (6 bases). This CDR3 contains 13 residues. Germline CDR1 and CDR2: SGHRS and YFSETQ. V gave up 4 bases and J gave up 1 base, with 8 bases separating them. In DNA form, the CDR3 reads TGCGCCAGCAGCCCGGGACTCCAAGAGACCCAGTACTTC. Translating it yields CASSPGLQETQYF.

The chain combines TRBV24-1 with TRBJ1-5; a weak D match, TRBD1 (6 bases). The V end was cut by 0 bases, the J end by 2 bases, with 16 bases between. The CDR3 spans 18 residues. The V gene's germline CDR1 is KGHDR and CDR2 SFDVKD. The CDR3 DNA is TGTGCCACCAGTGATTTGTGGAGCAGGGGTCAGGGCAATCAGCCCCAGCATTTT. Its protein product is CATSDLWSRGQGNQPQHF.

The chain carries TRBV5-6 and TRBJ1-5; D gene ambiguous. There are 16 residues in the CDR3. Germline CDR1 and CDR2: SGHDT and YYEEEE. V lost 1 base, J lost 6 bases, and 17 bases lay in between. The CDR3 loop is CASSLRGPNVGQPQHF. CDR3 bases: TGTGCCAGCAGCTTGCGGGGTCCTAACGTAGGTCAGCCCCAGCATTTT.

J is TRBJ2-2 and V is TRBV5-8; D perhaps matches TRBD1 (6 bases). CDR3 size: 18 residues. V was shortened by 4 bases and J by 4 bases, with 23 bases between the two germline ends. CDR1 is SGHTS, CDR2 YDEGEE, per germline. The CDR3 sequence is CASSQLLGALYATGELFF. The DNA of the CDR3 is TGTGCCAGCAGCCAGCTATTGGGGGCGCTTTATGCCACCGGGGAGCTGTTTTTT.

The J gene is TRBJ2-7, the V gene TRBV7-6; possible D gene TRBD2, 5 bases. Trimming pared 5 bases from V and 2 bases from J, leaving 16 bases between. CDR3 length: 15 residues. Germline V lookup: CDR1 SGHVS, CDR2 FNYEAQ. Here the CDR3 DNA reads TGTGCCAGCAGCCCGGGCGAGGGAACCCCCTACGAGCAGTACTTC. The encoded protein is CASSPGEGTPYEQYF.

The J gene is TRBJ2-4, the V gene TRBV12-5, with 11 nucleotides matching TRBD2. Per the germline V gene, CDR1 is LGHNT and CDR2 is FRNRAP. CDR3 length: 17 residues. The V segment lost 2 bases and the J segment 4 bases; nucleotides outside the gene matches: 7. CDR3 residues: CASGLRSGGAGKNIQYF. The CDR3 DNA follows: TGTGCTAGTGGTTTGCGTAGCGGGGGGGCGGGAAAAAACATTCAGTACTTC.

The rearrangement links TRBV11-3 to TRBJ2-5; a weak D match, TRBD2 (5 bases). Germline lookup yields CDR1 SGHNT and CDR2 YENEEA. V lost 5 bases and J lost 11, with 18 bases in between. The CDR3 is 13 amino acids. CDR3: CASSPSAGQSQYF. CDR3 DNA sequence: TGTGCCAGCAGCCCATCGGCGGGCCAGTCTCAGTACTTC.

V is TRBV18 and J is TRBJ1-3; a weak D match, TRBD1 (5 bases). The CDR3 is 15 amino acids. V lost 2 bases, J lost 0 bases, and 8 bases lay in between. Germline assignment: CDR1 KGHSH and CDR2 LQKENI. The CDR3 here is CASSPGRGSGNTIYF. The CDR3 coding sequence is TGTGCCAGCTCACCAGGGAGGGGCTCTGGAAACACCATATATTTT.

The chain is built from TRBV7-2 and TRBJ1-6, with a tentative D call TRBD1 (6 bases). The CDR3 has 14 residues. In germline, CDR1 is SGHTA, CDR2 FQGNSA. V gave up 3 bases and J gave up 7 bases, with 10 bases separating them. CDR3 coding DNA: TGTGCCAGCAGCTTCGGACAGTCGAATTCACCCCTCCACTTT. This encodes CASSFGQSNSPLHF.

The chain joins TRBV6-5 to TRBJ2-2, with D possibly matching TRBD1 (6 bases). CDR1 is MNHEY, CDR2 SVGAGI, per germline. The V end was cut by 2 bases, the J end by 0 bases, with 10 bases between. The CDR3 is 16 residues long. The CDR3: CASSYGWTANTGELFF. CDR3 sequence (DNA): TGTGCCAGCAGTTACGGGTGGACAGCGAACACCGGGGAGCTGTTTTTT.

This chain joins TRBV4-1 and TRBJ2-7, with TRBD2 identical over 8 bases. Losses at the gene ends were 0 bases for V and 2 bases for J; bases not matched to a gene: 9. Germline V lookup: CDR1 MGHRA, CDR2 YSYEKL. The CDR3 runs 17 residues. This chain's CDR3 is CASSQDLGLAGTYEQYF. CDR3 in DNA: TGCGCCAGCAGCCAAGATTTAGGTCTAGCGGGTACCTACGAGCAGTACTTC.